This T cell receptor (beta chain) was captured in a study of blood T cell repertoires in COVID-19. Across the study: COVID-19 samples from acute and convalescent phases originated in the United States, Italy and Spain. T cells, B-cell-depleted T cells, or PBMCs provided the cDNA or gDNA that served as material.

The protocol was immunoSEQ multiplex PCR, while the TCRdb copy is restricted to in-frame clones and leaves out a portion. The sample lists around 260,000 clones; about nine tenths were seen once. From germline, CDR1 is MGHRA and CDR2 YSYEKL. CDR3 length equals 15 residues. The V segment lost 2 bases and the J segment 4 bases; nucleotides outside the gene matches: 4. Material for sequencing was peripheral blood. This sequence joins TRBV4-1 and TRBJ2-3; 9 bases map to TRBD2. This TCR was sampled from a woman aged 30 to 39 with COVID-19, enrolled during active disease. The CDR3, as DNA: TGCGCCAGCAGCCAAATTAGCGGGAGTGCAGATACGCAGTATTTT. Translating it yields CASSQISGSADTQYF.